Below are 3 T cell receptor beta chains sequenced from a single sample in a study of cytomegalovirus exposure and HLA in healthy donors. The PCR had 60 Vbeta and 13 Jbeta primers. Data came from immunoSEQ multiplex PCR; TCRdb stores just in-frame clones and leaves some out. Here the sample spans about 100,000 clones, under 90% being singletons. Sequenced input: PBMCs. The receptors derive from a woman between 65 and 79 years old in good health and CMV-seropositive.

The chain has TRBV6-6 and TRBJ2-5; TRBD2 matches at 9 bases. Germline values: CDR1 MNHNY, CDR2 SVGAGI (reference sequence). The length of the CDR3 is 15 residues. J was trimmed by 7 bases and V by 2 bases; bases with no gene match: 8. CDR3 in amino acids: CASSYVGGAGGTQYF. The CDR3, as DNA: TGTGCCAGCAGTTACGTCGGTGGAGCGGGAGGGACCCAGTACTTC.

The table lists this clone with a few counts. The rearrangement links TRBV5-6 to TRBJ1-2, with D uncertain. CDR3 length: 14 amino acids. Trimming cost V 5 bases and J 3 bases, with 14 bases left between them. Germline V CDR1 and CDR2: SGHDT, YYEEEE. The CDR3 is CASRSLIGDYGYTF. The CDR3 nucleotides are TGTGCCAGCAGGAGCTTGATTGGTGACTATGGCTACACCTTC.

The rearrangement uses TRBV19 and TRBJ2-2; D may be TRBD2 (6 bases). Trimming shortened V by 6 bases and J by 4 bases, and 6 bases separated the two germline ends. Germline V gene sequence: CDR1 LNHDA, CDR2 SQIVND (reference sequence). This CDR3 spans 12 amino acids. In nucleotides, the CDR3 is TGTGCCAGTAGGGGGGGCACCGGGGAGCTGTTTTTT. It encodes CASRGGTGELFF. Filled out from reference TRBV19 and TRBJ2-2, the complete variable domain reads DGGITQSPKYLFRKEGQNVTLSCEQNLNHDAMYWYRQDPGQGLRLIYYSQIVNDFQKGDIAEGYSVSREKKESFPLTVTSAQKNPTAFYLCASRGGTGELFFGEGSRLTVL.